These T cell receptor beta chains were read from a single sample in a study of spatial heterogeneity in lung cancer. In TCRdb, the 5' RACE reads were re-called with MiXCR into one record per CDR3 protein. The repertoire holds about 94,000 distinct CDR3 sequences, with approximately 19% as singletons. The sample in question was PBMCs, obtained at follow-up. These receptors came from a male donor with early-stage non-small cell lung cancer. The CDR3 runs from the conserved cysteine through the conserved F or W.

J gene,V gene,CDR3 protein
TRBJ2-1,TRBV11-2,CASSLDIAGFEQFF
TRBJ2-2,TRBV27,CASSSTGPGELFF
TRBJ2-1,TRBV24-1,CATSDASGQGAYNEQFF
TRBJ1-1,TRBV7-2,CASSGDSYTEAFF
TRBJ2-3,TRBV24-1,CATSDLDTTDTQYF
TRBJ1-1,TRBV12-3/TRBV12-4,CASRVQGTEAFF
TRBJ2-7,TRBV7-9,CASSLGWPSEQYF
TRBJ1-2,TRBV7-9,CASSSTGGGNYGYTF
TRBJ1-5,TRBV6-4,CASSDYQEDSNQPQHF
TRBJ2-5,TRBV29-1,CSVEAPGGGTQYF
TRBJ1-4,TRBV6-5,CASSYSTGDGVGEKLFF
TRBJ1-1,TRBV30,CACGQAYTEAFF
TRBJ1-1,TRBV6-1,CASSEVQGAAAFF
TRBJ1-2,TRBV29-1,CSVEGTRFGYTF
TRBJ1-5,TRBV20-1,CSALQGMGNQPQHF
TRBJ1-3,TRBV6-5,CASSQGRQTTSGNTIYF
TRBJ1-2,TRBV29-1,CSVATGANYGYTF
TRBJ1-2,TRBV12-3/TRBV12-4,CASSPFRTGAVYGYTF
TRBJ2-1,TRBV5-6,CASSLVSTSGRNEQFF
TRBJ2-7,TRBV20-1,CSASRGSGDYEQYF
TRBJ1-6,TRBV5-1,CASSLGGGPPPLHF
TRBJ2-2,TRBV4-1,CASSQPLTNTGELFF
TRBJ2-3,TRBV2,CASNPGGSTDTQYF
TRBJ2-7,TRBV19,CATRTGQGMYEQYF
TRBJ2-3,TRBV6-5,CASSRTRGSITDTQYF
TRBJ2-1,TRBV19,CASSLKRGYNEQFF
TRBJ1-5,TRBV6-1,CASMIGQGASQPQHF
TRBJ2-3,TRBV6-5,CASSSPGSHRGTQYF